This T cell receptor beta chain was retrieved from a study of cytomegalovirus exposure and HLA in healthy donors. Study results and limitations: Most of the TCR beta V segments (in an earlier analysis) were productive either about 87% or about 30% of the time. Altogether, 150 to 200 TCR beta chains were recorded as cytomegalovirus-associated. Later analysis showed most CMV-associated TCR beta chains appearing HLA-restricted.

There were likely unrecorded immune exposures, though donors were nominally healthy when sampled. PCR employed 60 Vbeta and 13 Jbeta primers. Libraries were prepared by immunoSEQ multiplex PCR; TCRdb keeps only in-frame clonotypes and omits some of them. This table has 150,000 to 200,000 clones, 77% appearing once. The V gene's germline CDR1 is SNHLY and CDR2 FYNNEI. Trimming took 6 bases from V and 6 from J; bases not matched to a gene: 10. This CDR3 is built from 15 residues. Concerning this clone: The target antigen is unknown.

The TCR sequence derives from a woman aged 25 to 39 in good health and CMV-seronegative. This sequence joins TRBV2 and TRBJ1-5; 8 nucleotides agree with TRBD1. The material sequenced was PBMCs. CDR3 in amino acids: CASSPETGVGQPQHF. The CDR3 nucleotides are TGTGCCAGCAGCCCGGAGACAGGGGTGGGTCAGCCCCAGCATTTT.